A selection of T cell receptor beta chains follows, all from one sample in a study of shared clonotypes between healthy human individuals. The data were produced by immunoSEQ multiplex PCR, yet TCRdb's version contains in-frame clones alone and is incomplete. Among over a million clones listed, over 95% were seen once. Material for sequencing was naive CD4+ T cells sorted from blood. These receptor sequences come from a man aged 25-45 years in good health. CDR3s include the opening cysteine and the closing phenylalanine or tryptophan. The order of the fields is CDR3 protein, CDR3 DNA, clone size, D gene, V gene, J gene. D genes are given only for firm matches. Size tells how often a clone was seen (once, few, many) or the class of an expanded clone, and some rows leave it out.

CDR3aa: CASSVTPGWSYEQYF
CDR3nt: TGTGCCAGCAGCGTGACCCCAGGTTGGAGCTACGAGCAGTACTTC
abundance: -
d_gene: -
v_gene: TRBV9
j_gene: TRBJ2-7

CDR3aa: CASSPQTRGNGYTF
CDR3nt: TGCGCCAGCAGCCCACAAACGAGGGGTAACGGCTACACCTTC
abundance: -
d_gene: -
v_gene: TRBV5-1
j_gene: TRBJ1-2

CDR3aa: CASSLVSGPSGANVLTF
CDR3nt: TGTGCCAGCAGTTTGGTGTCAGGCCCCTCTGGGGCCAACGTCCTGACTTTC
abundance: -
d_gene: -
v_gene: TRBV27
j_gene: TRBJ2-6

CDR3aa: CATSREVLEGYEQYF
CDR3nt: TGTGCCACCAGCAGAGAGGTATTGGAGGGCTACGAGCAGTACTTC
abundance: -
d_gene: -
v_gene: TRBV15
j_gene: TRBJ2-7

CDR3aa: CGEGQGGRYTF
CDR3nt: TGCGGGGAGGGACAGGGGGGCCGCTACACCTTC
abundance: -
d_gene: TRBD1
v_gene: TRBV29-1
j_gene: TRBJ1-2

CDR3aa: CASSEQHTGELFF
CDR3nt: TGTGCCAGCAGCGAACAGCACACCGGGGAGCTGTTTTTT
abundance: -
d_gene: -
v_gene: TRBV7-7
j_gene: TRBJ2-2

CDR3aa: CASSITGTGLYEQYF
CDR3nt: TGTGCCAGTAGTATTACCGGGACAGGGCTCTACGAGCAGTACTTC
abundance: -
d_gene: TRBD1
v_gene: TRBV19
j_gene: TRBJ2-7

CDR3aa: CASSREGPYEQYF
CDR3nt: TGCGCCAGCAGCCGGGAAGGCCCCTACGAGCAGTACTTC
abundance: -
d_gene: -
v_gene: TRBV5-1
j_gene: TRBJ2-7

CDR3aa: CAISSGPGSDTQYF
CDR3nt: TGTGCCATCAGTTCGGGCCCAGGGTCAGATACGCAGTATTTT
abundance: -
d_gene: -
v_gene: TRBV10-3
j_gene: TRBJ2-3

CDR3aa: CASSRRTPQGETQYF
CDR3nt: TGTGCCAGTAGCCGAAGGACACCACAGGGAGAGACCCAGTACTTC
abundance: -
d_gene: -
v_gene: TRBV19
j_gene: TRBJ2-5

CDR3aa: CASSGRARGGELFF
CDR3nt: TGTGCCAGCAGCGGCCGGGCCCGAGGCGGGGAGCTGTTTTTT
abundance: -
d_gene: -
v_gene: TRBV9
j_gene: TRBJ2-2

CDR3aa: CASNQKFGTGSYEQYF
CDR3nt: TGTGCCAGCAACCAAAAGTTCGGGACAGGGTCCTACGAGCAGTACTTC
abundance: -
d_gene: TRBD1
v_gene: TRBV2
j_gene: TRBJ2-7

CDR3aa: CASSDWGGLWTEAFF
CDR3nt: TGTGCCAGCAGTGATTGGGGGGGTTTATGGACTGAAGCTTTCTTT
abundance: -
d_gene: -
v_gene: TRBV6-1
j_gene: TRBJ1-1

CDR3aa: CSATRGGQYF
CDR3nt: TGCAGTGCAACGAGGGGTGGGCAGTACTTC
abundance: once
d_gene: -
v_gene: TRBV20-1
j_gene: TRBJ2-7

CDR3aa: CASSPNLVVYYEQYF
CDR3nt: TGTGCCAGCTCACCAAACCTCGTTGTGTATTACGAGCAGTACTTC
abundance: -
d_gene: -
v_gene: TRBV18
j_gene: TRBJ2-7

CDR3aa: CASSLEPLGQGYGELFF
CDR3nt: TGCGCCAGCAGCTTGGAACCCCTGGGACAGGGGTACGGGGAGCTGTTTTTT
abundance: -
d_gene: TRBD1
v_gene: TRBV5-1
j_gene: TRBJ2-2

CDR3aa: CASSYLPDSYEQYF
CDR3nt: TGTGCCAGCAGTTACCTCCCTGACAGCTACGAGCAGTACTTC
abundance: -
d_gene: -
v_gene: TRBV6-5
j_gene: TRBJ2-7

CDR3aa: CSVGWASGSTDTQYF
CDR3nt: TGCAGCGTTGGGTGGGCTAGCGGGAGCACAGATACGCAGTATTTT
abundance: -
d_gene: TRBD2
v_gene: TRBV29-1
j_gene: TRBJ2-3

CDR3aa: CASRATDRPNQPQHF
CDR3nt: TGTGCCAGCAGGGCTACGGACAGGCCCAATCAGCCCCAGCATTTT
abundance: -
d_gene: TRBD1
v_gene: TRBV6-1
j_gene: TRBJ1-5

CDR3aa: CASSLFRGHTMRDEQYF
CDR3nt: TGTGCCAGCAGCTTATTCCGGGGTCACACCATGAGGGACGAGCAGTACTTC
abundance: -
d_gene: -
v_gene: TRBV11-3
j_gene: TRBJ2-7

CDR3aa: CASSLAPNPIDEQFF
CDR3nt: TGCGCCAGCAGCTTGGCACCCAACCCTATAGATGAGCAGTTCTTC
abundance: -
d_gene: -
v_gene: TRBV5-1
j_gene: TRBJ2-1

CDR3aa: CAWSVGRWRELADTQYF
CDR3nt: TGTGCCTGGAGTGTGGGGAGGTGGAGGGAATTAGCAGATACGCAGTATTTT
abundance: -
d_gene: -
v_gene: TRBV30
j_gene: TRBJ2-3

CDR3aa: CASRDPVGKNIQYF
CDR3nt: TGCGCCAGCCGGGACCCTGTGGGGAAAAACATTCAGTACTTC
abundance: -
d_gene: -
v_gene: TRBV5-1
j_gene: TRBJ2-4

CDR3aa: CASSPGRSLSGANVLTF
CDR3nt: TGTGCCAGCAGCCCCGGGCGAAGTCTCTCTGGGGCCAACGTCCTGACTTTC
abundance: -
d_gene: -
v_gene: TRBV9
j_gene: TRBJ2-6

CDR3aa: CASSPSRVVEEKLFF
CDR3nt: TGTGCCAGCTCACCAAGTAGGGTTGTGGAAGAAAAACTGTTTTTT
abundance: -
d_gene: -
v_gene: TRBV18
j_gene: TRBJ1-4

CDR3aa: CASSYSRMAGYTF
CDR3nt: TGTGCCAGCAGTTACTCGCGCATGGCTGGCTACACCTTC
abundance: -
d_gene: -
v_gene: TRBV6-6
j_gene: TRBJ1-2

CDR3aa: CASSHTPGLADYNEQFF
CDR3nt: TGTGCCAGCAGTCATACACCGGGACTAGCGGATTACAATGAGCAGTTCTTC
abundance: -
d_gene: TRBD2
v_gene: TRBV5-4
j_gene: TRBJ2-1

CDR3aa: CATSRPLQGKGTEAFF
CDR3nt: TGTGCCACCAGCAGACCTCTGCAGGGAAAGGGCACTGAAGCTTTCTTT
abundance: -
d_gene: -
v_gene: TRBV15
j_gene: TRBJ1-1

CDR3aa: CASNRWSETGQYF
CDR3nt: TGTGCCAGCAACCGGTGGTCAGAGACGGGGCAGTACTTC
abundance: -
d_gene: -
v_gene: TRBV2
j_gene: TRBJ2-7

CDR3aa: CASSTPLGGSEKLFF
CDR3nt: TGTGCCAGCAGCACCCCCCTGGGAGGCAGTGAAAAACTGTTTTTT
abundance: -
d_gene: -
v_gene: TRBV9
j_gene: TRBJ1-4

CDR3aa: CASSLRLAGGLNEQFF
CDR3nt: TGTGCCAGCAGTTTGCGACTAGCGGGAGGGCTAAATGAGCAGTTCTTC
abundance: -
d_gene: TRBD2
v_gene: TRBV5-4
j_gene: TRBJ2-1

CDR3aa: CASSEIGNLGYRDLYGEQFF
CDR3nt: TGTGCCAGCAGTGAAATAGGGAACTTAGGTTACAGGGACCTTTATGGTGAGCAGTTCTTC
abundance: -
d_gene: -
v_gene: TRBV6-1
j_gene: TRBJ2-1

CDR3aa: CASSIDYHTLNEQFF
CDR3nt: TGTGCCAGTAGTATCGACTACCACACGCTCAATGAGCAGTTCTTC
abundance: -
d_gene: -
v_gene: TRBV19
j_gene: TRBJ2-1

CDR3aa: CASSQSGSKLNTGELFF
CDR3nt: TGCGCCAGCAGTCAATCGGGCAGCAAGTTAAACACCGGGGAGCTGTTTTTT
abundance: -
d_gene: -
v_gene: TRBV23-1
j_gene: TRBJ2-2

CDR3aa: CASSEARGGTSEAFF
CDR3nt: TGTGCCAGCAGTGAAGCGCGGGGAGGCACCTCTGAAGCTTTCTTT
abundance: once
d_gene: -
v_gene: TRBV2
j_gene: TRBJ1-1

CDR3aa: CASNRGGSYEQYF
CDR3nt: TGTGCCAGCAACAGGGGGGGCTCCTACGAGCAGTACTTC
abundance: -
d_gene: -
v_gene: TRBV27
j_gene: TRBJ2-7

CDR3aa: CASSPGGSNQPQHF
CDR3nt: TGTGCCAGCAGTCCCGGGGGGAGCAATCAGCCCCAGCATTTT
abundance: -
d_gene: -
v_gene: TRBV28
j_gene: TRBJ1-5

CDR3aa: CAITQGPQAEQFF
CDR3nt: TGTGCCATCACGCAGGGGCCCCAGGCTGAGCAGTTCTTC
abundance: -
d_gene: -
v_gene: TRBV10-3
j_gene: TRBJ2-1

CDR3aa: CASTLLGDTDTQYF
CDR3nt: TGTGCCAGCACCCTTTTGGGAGACACAGATACGCAGTATTTT
abundance: -
d_gene: -
v_gene: TRBV5-5
j_gene: TRBJ2-3

CDR3aa: CASNRGGYEQYF
CDR3nt: TGTGCCAGCAACCGAGGGGGCTACGAGCAGTACTTC
abundance: -
d_gene: -
v_gene: TRBV5-5
j_gene: TRBJ2-7

CDR3aa: CATKTGSYEQYF
CDR3nt: TGTGCCACGAAAACAGGTTCCTACGAGCAGTACTTC
abundance: -
d_gene: -
v_gene: TRBV10-3
j_gene: TRBJ2-7